Listed here are 13 T cell receptor beta chains from one sample, sequenced in a study of CD8 T cells in ankylosing spondylitis. TCRdb ran MiXCR on the 5' RACE reads and lists one entry per CDR3 protein. Of 250,000 to 350,000 distinct CDR3 sequences listed, around 20% were seen once; the top ten hold 7.8%. The sample taken for sequencing was blood, either unsorted or a sorted T cell fraction (not recorded which). The receptor set was obtained from a male donor with ankylosing spondylitis or in good health (not recorded which).

J is TRBJ1-2 and V is TRBV30; no reliable D call. Germline V gene lookup returns CDR1 GTSNPN and CDR2 SVGIG (reference sequence). V was clipped by 0 bases and J by 0 bases, with 5 bases between them. This CDR3 is 13 amino acids long. The CDR3 region is CAWSVWTNYGYTF. The CDR3 coding sequence is TGTGCCTGGAGTGTATGGACTAACTATGGCTACACCTTC.

The J gene is TRBJ2-2, the V gene TRBV7-9; either TRBD1 or TRBD2 may fit D (5 bases each). Germline V gives CDR1 SEHNR, CDR2 FQNEAQ (reference sequence). Trimming stripped 5 bases from V and 2 bases from J, with 9 bases between. The CDR3 totals 14 residues. The CDR3 loop is CASSGDRNTGELFF. CDR3 DNA sequence: TGTGCCAGCAGCGGGGACCGAAACACCGGGGAGCTGTTTTTT.

CDR3 loop: CASSNGRQGDEKLFF. CDR3 sequence (DNA): TGTGCCAGCAGCAACGGCCGGCAGGGTGATGAAAAACTGTTTTTT. V usage is TRBV3-1 and J usage is TRBJ1-4; tentatively, D is TRBD1 (5 bases). The CDR3 has 15 amino acids. V was trimmed by 5 bases and J by 6 bases, leaving 16 bases between them. Germline V lookup: CDR1 LGHDT, CDR2 YNNKEL (reference sequence).

The chain employs TRBV12-3 or TRBV12-4 and TRBJ2-1; D may be TRBD1 or TRBD2 (6 bases each). Trimming pared 7 bases from V and 2 bases from J, leaving 15 bases between. CDR3 length equals 15 residues. The DNA for the CDR3 is TGTGCCAGCAATTTTAGGGGGGACACCTACAATGAGCAGTTCTTC. Amino acid sequence: CASNFRGDTYNEQFF.

The V call is TRBV6-6, the J call TRBJ2-7; 8 bases fit TRBD1. The CDR3 loop spans 13 amino acids. Germline CDR1 is MNHNY and CDR2 is SVGAGI (reference sequence). V was clipped by 2 bases and J by 11 bases; unmatched bases: 8. CDR3 sequence: CASSYVGRGLEYV. The CDR3 nucleotides read TGTGCCAGCAGTTACGTGGGCAGGGGGCTCGAGTACGTC.

V is TRBV28 and J is TRBJ2-2; no reliable D call. V shed 4 bases and J shed 5 bases, with 5 bases lying between them. The CDR3 loop spans 12 amino acids. Germline V gives CDR1 MDHEN, CDR2 SYDVKM. CDR3 residues: CASSSWTGELFF. DNA for the CDR3: TGTGCCAGCAGTTCATGGACCGGGGAGCTGTTTTTT.

The chain recombines TRBV29-1 with TRBJ1-4, with a weak D call TRBD1 (6 bases). Germline V CDR1 and CDR2: SQVTM, ANQGSEA. Trimming pared 6 bases from V and 4 bases from J, leaving 12 bases between. The CDR3 has 13 residues. This CDR3 is CSVATGLNEKLFF. CDR3 DNA sequence: TGCAGCGTGGCGACAGGACTTAATGAAAAACTGTTTTTT.

The CDR3: CASSGEGTGYGYTF. The DNA for the CDR3 is TGTGCCAGCAGCGGTGAAGGGACAGGTTATGGCTACACCTTC. The J gene is TRBJ1-2, the V gene TRBV7-9; TRBD1 aligns across 8 bases. V shed 5 bases, J shed 5 bases, and the junction held 7 bases outside the gene matches. The CDR3 extends over 14 amino acids. The germline V gene has CDR1 SEHNR and CDR2 FQNEAQ (reference sequence). Complete variable domain (other parts from reference TRBV7-9 and TRBJ1-2): DTGVSQNPRHKITKRGQNVTFRCDPISEHNRLYWYRQTLGQGPEFLTYFQNEAQLEKSRLLSDRFSAERPKGSFSTLEIQRTEQGDSAMYLCASSGEGTGYGYTFGSGTRLTVV.

In its sample, this clonotype was seen a few times. The chain carries TRBV4-2 and TRBJ2-1, with TRBD2 identical over 11 bases. This CDR3 region has 15 residues. J gave up 5 bases and V 3 bases, and 3 bases lay outside the gene matches. Germline V lookup: CDR1 LGHNA, CDR2 YNFKEQ. In nucleotides, the CDR3 is TGTGCCAGCAGCCAGGGGGGACTAGCGGACAATGAGCAGTTCTTC. It encodes CASSQGGLADNEQFF.

This rearrangement joins TRBV29-1 to TRBJ1-2; 9 positions agree with TRBD1. J lost 4 bases, V lost 7 bases, and 13 bases had no gene match. The CDR3 totals 15 residues. Germline CDR1 is SQVTM and CDR2 is ANQGSEA. CDR3 sequence (DNA): TGCAGCGCTCCAACCGGGACAGGGATTAGCTATGGCTACACCTTC. It specifies CSAPTGTGISYGYTF.

The CDR3: CASSLGTDIQYF. CDR3 in DNA: TGCGCCAGCAGCTTGGGGACCGACATTCAGTACTTC. The chain carries TRBV5-1 and TRBJ2-4; D remains unclear. The CDR3 consists of 12 residues. Germline V CDR1 and CDR2: SGHRS, YFSETQ. Trimming stripped 0 bases from V and 8 bases from J, with 6 bases between.

This clonotype has ten or more counts. CDR3 sequence (DNA): TGTGCCAGCAGCGTAGAGTTTCCTAGCGGGTTCACAGATACGCAGTATTTT. Its translation: CASSVEFPSGFTDTQYF. This chain uses TRBV9 with TRBJ2-3; TRBD2 agrees at 8 bases. V lost 0 bases to trimming and J lost 2 bases; unmatched junction nucleotides: 8. CDR3 size: 17 residues. CDR1 is SGDLS, CDR2 YYNGEE, per germline.

This clonotype was detected many times. The V and J genes are TRBV10-3 and TRBJ2-3; D is unclear. The CDR3 length is 13 residues. V lost 4 bases to trimming and J lost 2 bases, with 7 bases between them. Germline V lookup: CDR1 ENHRY, CDR2 SYGVKD. The CDR3 is CAISVSLTDTQYF. The CDR3 DNA sequence: TGTGCCATCAGTGTGAGTCTCACAGATACGCAGTATTTT.